One and the same sample provided the 6 T cell receptor beta chains below, sequenced in a study of blood T cells in healthy people across ages. Then a second PCR, running roughly 7 to 11 cycles, was carried out with a sample-barcoded 5' primer and a J-beta primer mix. TCRdb used MiXCR to reprocess the 5' RACE reads, holding one entry per CDR3 protein. The sample records roughly 800,000 distinct CDR3 sequences, 20% to 25% being singletons. These data also featured in a second study, about T cells of mothers and their children.

The sample comprised blood. The receptors originated from a boy younger than 18 in good health.

A remark on this clonotype: One end of the junction varies from germline; a read error may be responsible. V and J are TRBV7-2 and TRBJ2-5; D gene uncertain. The CDR3 extends over 14 amino acids. Germline V gives CDR1 SGHTA, CDR2 FQGNSA. CDR3 region: CASSFVGFQETQCF. The CDR3 DNA reads as TGTGCCAGCAGCTTCGTGGGGTTCCAAGAGACCCAGTGCTTC.

Note on this clonotype: The junction differs from germline at one of its ends, possibly a read error. The chain carries TRBV7-9 and TRBJ2-1; D is ambiguous. Germline CDR1 is SEHNR and CDR2 is FQNEAQ (reference sequence). The CDR3 loop spans 12 amino acids. In DNA, the CDR3 is TGTGCCCTTTGTAGCTCCTACAATGGGCAGTTCTTC. It encodes CALCSSYNGQFF.

The chain links TRBV6-2 or TRBV6-3 to TRBJ2-5; 8 nucleotides agree with TRBD1. Unmatched junction bases numbered 8, after V lost 5 bases and J lost 3 bases. Germline lookup yields CDR1 MNHEY and CDR2 SVGEGT. This CDR3 contains 15 residues. The CDR3 nucleotides read TGTGCCAGCAGTCCGCTATGGACAGGGAAAGAGACCCAGTACTTC. It is translated as CASSPLWTGKETQYF.

CDR3 sequence reads: CASSYGGNMNTEAFF. The DNA of the CDR3 is TGTGCCAGCAGTTACGGAGGTAACATGAACACTGAAGCTTTCTTT. This rearrangement joins TRBV6-6 to TRBJ1-1; D not certain. Germline V CDR1 and CDR2: MNHNY, SVGAGI (reference sequence). Trimming left V 2 bases short and J 0 bases short, with 10 bases between. The CDR3 covers 15 residues.

The gene calls are TRBV29-1 and TRBJ1-3; D not certain. There are 12 residues in the CDR3. CDR1 is SQVTM, CDR2 ANQGSEA, per germline. The V and J ends lost 6 bases and 3 bases respectively, with 9 bases between them. CDR3 DNA: TGCAGCGTAGCAACGGGTGGAAACACCATATATTTT. Translation: CSVATGGNTIYF.

The chain employs TRBV19 and TRBJ2-1; TRBD2 is a possible D gene (5 bases). V was clipped by 2 bases and J by 0 bases, with 11 bases between them. CDR3 length: 16 amino acids. Germline CDR1 LNHDA, CDR2 SQIVND (reference sequence). CDR3 in amino acids: CASSIPYGVSYNEQFF. CDR3 in DNA: TGTGCCAGTAGTATACCATACGGGGTCTCCTACAATGAGCAGTTCTTC.